This T cell receptor beta chain originates from a study of T cells in Graves' hyperthyroidism and ophthalmopathy. Findings and caveats of the study: Median prediction lead before ophthalmopathy onset was 5 to 7.5 months with the model.

Details on this clonotype: Its antigen is not identified.

Uncontrolled infection, other autoimmune disease, pregnancy or lactation barred patients from enrollment. The diagnostic basis comprised clinical symptoms, serum thyroxine and TRAb, thyroid ultrasound and orbital computed tomography. From RNA transcripts, TCR beta CDR3 regions were amplified. First-round RT-PCR targeting the TCR CDR3 was performed with the HTBI primer set. TCRdb redid the calling of the multiplex PCR reads with MiXCR, one entry per CDR3 protein. Among some 350,000 distinct CDR3 sequences listed, roughly an eighth were seen once. The sequenced sample consisted of blood. This sequence originates from a middle-aged woman with Graves' ophthalmopathy.

The CDR3 loop is CAWSVLRHEQFF. Here the CDR3 DNA reads TGTGCCTGGAGTGTACTTAGACATGAGCAGTTCTTC. The chain uses TRBV30 and TRBJ2-1, with D hard to call. This CDR3 region has 12 residues. CDR1 GTSNPN and CDR2 SVGIG come from the germline V gene (reference sequence). With 0 bases removed from V and 8 bases from J, the gap between germline ends came to 8 bases.